These T cell receptor beta chains were read from a single sample in a study of response to subunit inactivated influenza vaccine. TCRdb redid the calling of the RT-PCR reads with MiXCR, one entry per CDR3 protein. This sample has some 600,000 distinct CDR3 sequences; around 15% occur once, and the top ten carry 6% to 9.5%. The specimen was PBMCs from blood, collected around 15 days before vaccination. These receptor sequences come from a man aged 45-60 years who received an inactivated influenza vaccine. Both conserved end residues are part of each CDR3. Fields, in order: V gene, J gene, clone size, D gene, CDR3 DNA, CDR3 protein. The D gene is left open where the match is weak. Clone size appears in some rows only: once, few, many, or a class for an expanded clone.

TRBV15	TRBJ2-3	few	NA	TGTGCCACCAGCAGCCAGCGGTCGTACGGCACAGATACGCAGTATTTT	CATSSQRSYGTDTQYF
TRBV7-9	TRBJ2-5	many	NA	TGTGCCAGCAGCGTATTTACGGAGACCCAGTACTTC	CASSVFTETQYF
TRBV18	TRBJ2-1	few	NA	TGTGCCAGCTCACCACCGAACGAAGAGCAGTTCTTC	CASSPPNEEQFF
TRBV2	TRBJ1-5	NA	NA	TGTGCCAGCGCGGGGTTTGGGAATAGCAATCAGCCCCAGCATTTT	CASAGFGNSNQPQHF
TRBV20-1	TRBJ2-5	many	NA	TGCAGTGCTAGCGGGGGTCCACGGACCCAGTACTTC	CSASGGPRTQYF
TRBV7-9	TRBJ2-5	many	TRBD2	TGTGCCAGCAGCTTATGGGGGACTAGCGGCAACCAAGAGACCCAGTACTTC	CASSLWGTSGNQETQYF
TRBV2	TRBJ2-3	few	TRBD1	TGTGCCAGCGCTCAGGGGACAGGGCGCACAGATACGCAGTATTTT	CASAQGTGRTDTQYF
TRBV3-1	TRBJ2-2	NA	NA	TGTGCCAGCAGCCAAAAGAGTCCTTACACCGGGGAGCTGTTTTTT	CASSQKSPYTGELFF
TRBV6-5	TRBJ1-1	NA	NA	TGTGCCAGCGGCCCGACAGACACTGAAGCTTTCTTT	CASGPTDTEAFF
TRBV6-2/TRBV6-3	TRBJ2-7	few	NA	TGTGCCAGCAGTCCTCCGGGACACACCTACGAGCAGTACTTC	CASSPPGHTYEQYF
TRBV7-9	TRBJ2-2	few	TRBD1	TGTGCCAGCAGCGCCTCAGGGGGCCAAAGAACCGGGGAGCTGTTTTTT	CASSASGGQRTGELFF
TRBV29-1	TRBJ2-5	few	NA	TGCAGCGTTCTGGTCAGCCAAGAGACCCAGTACTTC	CSVLVSQETQYF
TRBV29-1	TRBJ2-1	few	NA	TGCAGCGCCCTCCGGGACACTACCTACAATGAGCAGTTCTTC	CSALRDTTYNEQFF
TRBV19	TRBJ2-1	NA	NA	TGTGCCAGTAGTATAGATGTTAGCACCAAGGGGCAGTTCTTC	CASSIDVSTKGQFF
TRBV6-1	TRBJ2-1	NA	NA	TGTGCCAGCAGGACAGGAACACAAAGCTCCTACAATGAGCAGTTCTTC	CASRTGTQSSYNEQFF
TRBV7-9	TRBJ1-2	many	NA	TGTGCCAGCAGCTTGGGTTTCTCCCACGACGGGAACTATGGCTACACCTTC	CASSLGFSHDGNYGYTF
TRBV7-2	TRBJ1-2	NA	NA	TGTGCCAGCAGCTTAATAGACGGGGAGGTGTATGGCTACACCTTC	CASSLIDGEVYGYTF
TRBV20-1	TRBJ1-1	few	NA	TGCAGTGCAACACGACAGGCGGTGGACACTGAAGCTTTCTTT	CSATRQAVDTEAFF
TRBV14	TRBJ2-7	NA	NA	TGTGCCAGCAGGCCGGGGATATCCTACGAGCAGTACTTC	CASRPGISYEQYF
TRBV20-1	TRBJ2-7	NA	NA	TGCAGTGCTCAGGATCGGACCCAGGGGTACGAGCAGTACTTC	CSAQDRTQGYEQYF
TRBV11-3	TRBJ2-7	few	NA	TGTGCCAGCAGCTTAGGTGAGGGCTACGAGCAGTACTTC	CASSLGEGYEQYF
TRBV5-4	TRBJ2-2	NA	NA	TGTGCCAGCAGCTTGGCGGGACAAAGGGCGGGGGAGCTGTTTTTT	CASSLAGQRAGELFF
TRBV20-1	TRBJ2-5	few	NA	TGCAGTGCTAGTCTAGCCCAGGCCGGGCGAGAAGAGACCCAGTACTTC	CSASLAQAGREETQYF
TRBV11-1	TRBJ2-3	NA	TRBD1	TGTGCCAGCAGCTTTGGTGTCCCAAAGCCGGGACAGAAGGCAGATACGCAGTATTTT	CASSFGVPKPGQKADTQYF
TRBV5-4	TRBJ2-5	NA	TRBD2	TGTGCCAGCAGCTTGTACGTCGGGAGGAGGGAGACCCAGTACTTC	CASSLYVGRRETQYF
TRBV12-3/TRBV12-4	TRBJ2-2	many	TRBD1	TGTGCCAGCAGGGGGGACAGCCTTCGCACCGGGGAGCTGTTTTTT	CASRGDSLRTGELFF
TRBV15	TRBJ2-7	NA	NA	TGTGCCACCAGCAGAGCTTCCAACGAGCAGTACTTC	CATSRASNEQYF
TRBV28	TRBJ1-2	NA	NA	TGTGCCAGCAGTCCCACGGACATCCGCGGCTACACCTTC	CASSPTDIRGYTF
TRBV5-1	TRBJ2-1	few	NA	TGCGCCAGCAGCTCCACCGGGGCCCTAGGGAATGAGCAGTTCTTC	CASSSTGALGNEQFF
TRBV29-1	TRBJ2-3	NA	TRBD2	TGCAGCAAGACTAGCGGGAGGCCAGATACGCAGTATTTT	CSKTSGRPDTQYF
TRBV11-2	TRBJ1-4	NA	NA	TGTGCCAGCAGCTTAGCCCCTGGTAGGGAAAAACTGTTTTTT	CASSLAPGREKLFF
TRBV6-5	TRBJ1-6	NA	NA	TGTGCCAGCAGTTACCCCCCAGACTCGACCGCGCCCCTCCACTTT	CASSYPPDSTAPLHF
TRBV11-2	TRBJ1-4	few	TRBD1	TGTGCCAGCAGCCTCCGGGACAGGGTTAATGAAAAACTGTTTTTT	CASSLRDRVNEKLFF
TRBV5-6	TRBJ2-7	few	TRBD2	TGTGCCAGCAGCTTGGATGTAGCGGGGTCTTCCTACGAGCAGTACTTC	CASSLDVAGSSYEQYF
TRBV4-1	TRBJ1-1	many	NA	TGCGCCAGCAGCAACGGACAATTCAGAACTGAAGCTTTCTTT	CASSNGQFRTEAFF
TRBV4-3	TRBJ2-7	NA	TRBD2	TGCGCCAGCAGCCGGGGACTAGCGGGAGGATCCGCCTACGAGCAGTACTTC	CASSRGLAGGSAYEQYF
TRBV29-1	TRBJ1-2	few	NA	TGCAGCGTTGAGGGGAGGGGGTATGGCTACACCTTC	CSVEGRGYGYTF
TRBV28	TRBJ1-1	NA	NA	TGTGCCAGCAGGACAACAGTGAACACTGAAGCTTTCTTT	CASRTTVNTEAFF
TRBV19	TRBJ2-5	many	NA	TGTGCCACCGCCCGGGACACCCAAGAGACCCAGTACTTC	CATARDTQETQYF
TRBV7-2	TRBJ2-7	many	TRBD1	TGTGCCAGCAGCGGGCGGACAGGGAAAGAGCAGTACTTC	CASSGRTGKEQYF
TRBV29-1	TRBJ2-3	few	NA	TGCAGCGTTTATGCCCTATCTGAGGGTACAGATACGCAGTATTTT	CSVYALSEGTDTQYF
TRBV12-3/TRBV12-4	TRBJ2-3	few	NA	TGTGCCAGCAGTATTAGCGGCACAGATACGCAGTATTTT	CASSISGTDTQYF
TRBV5-6	TRBJ1-2	NA	NA	TGTGCCAGCAGCTTTGGTTCTGGGGGACGCTATGGCTACACCTTC	CASSFGSGGRYGYTF
TRBV25-1	TRBJ2-1	many	NA	TGTGCCAGCAGTGAGACCGGGAGAAGCGATGAGCAGTTCTTC	CASSETGRSDEQFF
TRBV2	TRBJ2-5	many	NA	TGTGCCAGCAGTGAAGCTCGTAACGGAGAGACCCAGTACTTC	CASSEARNGETQYF
TRBV4-1	TRBJ1-5	NA	NA	TGCGCCAGCAGCCAGGACGGACAGAAGGGTCAGCCCCAGCATTTT	CASSQDGQKGQPQHF
TRBV20-1	TRBJ2-1	NA	TRBD1	TGCAGTGCGAGAGGACAGGGGTCCTACGAGCAGTTCTTC	CSARGQGSYEQFF
TRBV11-3	TRBJ2-2	NA	TRBD2	TGTGCCAGCAGCTTAGATTTACTAGCGGGATACACCGGGGAGCTGTTTTTT	CASSLDLLAGYTGELFF
TRBV20-1	TRBJ2-3	few	NA	TGCAGTGCTCCCTTAGCGATCAGCACAGATACGCAGTATTTT	CSAPLAISTDTQYF
TRBV3-1	TRBJ1-3	many	NA	TGTGCCAGCAGCCCACGGACGGTCTCTGGAAACACCATATATTTT	CASSPRTVSGNTIYF
TRBV21-1	TRBJ1-1	NA	NA	TGTGCCAGCAGCAACCTAAAACAGGGGAAATCTGAAGCTTTCTTT	CASSNLKQGKSEAFF
TRBV29-1	TRBJ2-7	NA	NA	TGCAGCGTTAACCGAGGAAGTTATCCCTACGAGCAGTACTTC	CSVNRGSYPYEQYF
TRBV7-8	TRBJ2-7	NA	NA	TGTGCCAGCAGCGTCCACCAGGGGTACGAGCAGTACTTC	CASSVHQGYEQYF
TRBV9	TRBJ2-3	many	TRBD2	TGTGCCAGCAGCGCCCGGACTAGCGGGATGACAGATACGCAGTATTTT	CASSARTSGMTDTQYF
TRBV6-1	TRBJ1-1	NA	NA	TGTGCCAGCAGTGAAGCTCGGGACGGACGTTCTACGGTCTTT	CASSEARDGRSTVF
TRBV12-3/TRBV12-4	TRBJ1-5	few	NA	TGTGCCAGCAGCGCCCGGGCCGCCGATCAGCCCCAGCATTTT	CASSARAADQPQHF
TRBV6-1	TRBJ2-5	NA	NA	TGTGCCAGCAGCCAACACGGCTGGGGCAAGACCCAGTACTTC	CASSQHGWGKTQYF
TRBV27	TRBJ2-5	NA	TRBD2	TGTGCCAGCACCACCCGGATAGCGGGGGACCAAGAGACCCAGTACTTC	CASTTRIAGDQETQYF
TRBV3-1	TRBJ2-7	NA	TRBD1	TGTGCCAGCAGCGGAACCCCTAGAACAGGGGGTAAGTACGAGCAGTACTTC	CASSGTPRTGGKYEQYF